Shown below are 22 T cell receptor beta chains from a single sample sequenced in a study of T cell responses to AZD1222 COVID-19 vaccine (dated by TCRdb to 2020 to 2022). The time point label on this specimen signifies: baseline before first vaccination. The library was obtained by the immunoSEQ multiplex PCR assay. In TCRdb, the immuneACCESS table is reduced to in-frame sequences with V and J assigned. These tables do not hold every clone; where another copy was compared, an unresolved V gene accounts for under half, and the others remain unexplained. Counted in this sample were 150,000 to 200,000 clones; 85% to 95% of them appeared once. 1% to 1.5% of the sample rests with the top ten. The specimen comprised peripheral blood, sampled on day 0 of AZD1222 vaccination. The receptor source for this set is an adult in good health.

This chain joins TRBV27 and TRBJ1-2; a weak D match, TRBD1 (5 bases). V lost 0 bases and J lost 7, with 15 bases in between. The germline V gene encodes CDR1 MNHEY and CDR2 SMNVEV (reference sequence). The CDR3 sequence is 15 residues long. This CDR3 is CASSLSGRVGLGYTF. Here the CDR3 DNA reads TGTGCCAGCAGTTTATCCGGCAGGGTGGGGCTTGGCTACACCTTC.

V is TRBV28 and J is TRBJ1-3, with TRBD1 identical over 9 bases. Germline-derived CDR1 and CDR2 are MDHEN and SYDVKM. The CDR3 is 14 residues long. J gave up 1 base and V 6 bases, and 1 base lay outside the gene matches. Here the CDR3 DNA reads TGTGCCAGCAGCGGACAGGGGTCTGGAAACACCATATATTTT. It encodes CASSGQGSGNTIYF.

This clone showed up just once. The chain combines TRBV6-1 with TRBJ2-5; D remains unclear. Trimming left V 0 bases short and J 4 bases short, with 6 bases between. CDR1 and CDR2 (germline): MNHNS, SASEGT. This CDR3 has 13 residues. This CDR3 is CASSEAGRETQYF. CDR3 nucleotides: TGTGCCAGCAGTGAAGCTGGGCGAGAGACCCAGTACTTC.

The chain has TRBV29-1 and TRBJ1-1, with a possible D match to TRBD1 (6 bases). CDR3 size: 13 residues. With 7 bases removed from V and 2 bases from J, the gap between germline ends came to 14 bases. Germline-derived CDR1 and CDR2 are SQVTM and ANQGSEA. DNA of the CDR3: TGCAGCGCTGACAGGAACCTTAACACTGAAGCTTTCTTT. Its protein product is CSADRNLNTEAFF.

The rearrangement uses TRBV11-1 and TRBJ2-2; D is uncertain. The V and J ends lost 1 base and 4 bases respectively, with 10 bases between them. This CDR3 spans 15 amino acids. Germline CDR1 is SGHAT and CDR2 is FQDESV (reference sequence). The CDR3 loop is CASSLEAHSTGELFF. The CDR3 nucleotides are TGTGCCAGCAGCTTAGAGGCGCATAGCACCGGGGAGCTGTTTTTT.

The chain combines TRBV19 with TRBJ1-1; 12 bases line up with TRBD1. V trimming: 8 bases; J trimming: 1 base; junction bases outside the gene matches: 2. CDR3 length: 14 amino acids. Germline V gene lookup returns CDR1 LNHDA and CDR2 SQIVND (reference sequence). Written as DNA, the CDR3 is TGTGCCAGTTCGGGACAGGGGGCGAACACTGAAGCTTTCTTT. This sequence encodes CASSGQGANTEAFF.

This chain connects TRBV5-1 to TRBJ2-2; TRBD1 matches 9 bases. Trimming removed 4 bases from V and 6 bases from J; junction bases left unmatched: 4. The CDR3 covers 14 residues. Germline-derived CDR1 and CDR2 are SGHRS and YFSETQ. CDR3: CASSDTGGPGELFF. Here the CDR3 DNA reads TGCGCCAGCAGCGATACAGGGGGCCCCGGGGAGCTGTTTTTT.

The chain joins TRBV7-2 to TRBJ2-3; D might be TRBD1 (5 bases). Germline assignment: CDR1 SGHTA and CDR2 FQGNSA. This CDR3 comprises 12 residues. V lost 6 bases and J 2 bases, leaving 6 bases between the germline ends. The CDR3 here is CASRTATDTQYF. As DNA, the CDR3 is TGTGCCAGCAGGACAGCCACAGATACGCAGTATTTT.

The V and J genes are TRBV7-9 and TRBJ1-1; D gene unclear. Germline V CDR1 and CDR2: SEHNR, FQNEAQ (reference sequence). The V gene lost 5 bases and the J gene lost 0 bases, with 16 bases spanning the gap. The CDR3 loop spans 16 amino acids. CDR3 sequence: CASSPTNSIMNTEAFF. The CDR3 nucleotides read TGTGCCAGCAGCCCCACCAACAGTATCATGAACACTGAAGCTTTCTTT.

In DNA form, the CDR3 reads TGTGCCAGCAGCGGGGGACAGGCTGAAAACACCATATATTTT. It is translated as CASSGGQAENTIYF. The chain is built from TRBV7-2 and TRBJ1-3; 8 bases are shared with TRBD1. This CDR3 comprises 14 residues. In germline, CDR1 is SGHTA, CDR2 FQGNSA. Trimming at V came to 5 bases and at J to 6 bases, leaving 6 bases not matched to a gene.

This clone was seen once. The J gene is TRBJ1-6, the V gene TRBV6-5; no firm D call. This CDR3 is 14 amino acids long. Germline V lookup: CDR1 MNHEY, CDR2 SVGAGI. V lost 5 bases and J lost 5, with 10 bases in between. CDR3 sequence reads: CASSSTANNSPLHF. In DNA form, the CDR3 reads TGTGCCAGCAGTAGTACAGCTAATAATTCACCCCTCCACTTT.

This clone appeared a single time. The chain recombines TRBV2 with TRBJ2-5, with a possible D match to TRBD2 (5 bases). CDR1 is SNHLY and CDR2 is FYNNEI in the germline V gene. V was clipped by 7 bases and J by 3 bases, with 12 bases between them. This CDR3 has 13 amino acids. Here the CDR3 DNA reads TGTGCCAGCAAGACTTCTAGCAAAGAGACCCAGTACTTC. Translating it yields CASKTSSKETQYF. Looking up the rest from reference TRBV2 and TRBJ2-5 gives the full variable domain: EPEVTQTPSHQVTQMGQEVILRCVPISNHLYFYWYRQILGQKVEFLVSFYNNEISEKSEIFDDQFSVERPDGSNFTLKIRSTKLEDSAMYFCASKTSSKETQYFGPGTRLLVL.

The CDR3 DNA follows: TGTGCCAGCTCACTGGACAGTGGGAGGGATCAGCCCCAGCATTTT. It yields the protein CASSLDSGRDQPQHF. This chain connects TRBV18 to TRBJ1-5, with a weak D call TRBD1 (6 bases). The V end lost 4 bases, the J end lost 5 bases, and 15 bases lay between the germline ends. The CDR3 runs 15 residues. Looked up from germline, CDR1 is KGHSH and CDR2 is LQKENI.

The J gene is TRBJ1-5, the V gene TRBV6-5, with 7 bases aligning to TRBD1. V lost 5 bases and J lost 4; bases outside the gene matches: 5. This CDR3 spans 14 amino acids. CDR1 MNHEY and CDR2 SVGAGI come from the germline V gene. The CDR3 spells CASSHRGGNQPQHF. The CDR3 DNA reads as TGTGCCAGCAGTCACAGGGGAGGGAATCAGCCCCAGCATTTT.

This clone has just one count. This chain joins TRBV19 and TRBJ1-4; 8 nucleotides agree with TRBD1. Germline V gene sequence: CDR1 LNHDA, CDR2 SQIVND (reference sequence). CDR3 length: 16 amino acids. The junction had 7 bases not matched to a gene; V was cut back by 5 bases and J by 2 bases. The CDR3 protein is CASSRAGDRTNEKLFF. The CDR3 nucleotides are TGTGCCAGTAGTCGCGCAGGGGACAGGACTAATGAAAAACTGTTTTTT.

This clone is a singleton in its sample. The chain combines TRBV24-1 with TRBJ2-1, with D perhaps TRBD2 (6 bases). Trimming pared 7 bases from V and 8 bases from J, leaving 8 bases between. The CDR3 contains 11 residues. Looked up from germline, CDR1 is KGHDR and CDR2 is SFDVKD. The CDR3 nucleotides read TGTGCCACCAGCGCGGGGTATGAGCAGTTCTTC. Its translation: CATSAGYEQFF.

Here the CDR3 DNA reads TGTGCCAGCAGCTTCACGGGGTCAGATACGCAGTATTTT. Its protein product is CASSFTGSDTQYF. This chain connects TRBV11-2 to TRBJ2-3; weak D call: TRBD2 (5 bases). The germline V and J ends were trimmed by 3 bases and 4 bases, with 8 bases remaining between them. Germline lookup yields CDR1 SGHAT and CDR2 FQNNGV. This CDR3 has 13 amino acids.

This clone was picked up one time. The chain has TRBV10-3 and TRBJ1-2; D perhaps matches TRBD1 (5 bases). The germline CDR1 and CDR2 sequences are ENHRY and SYGVKD. V lost 0 bases and J lost 4, with 9 bases in between. CDR3 length equals 14 residues. DNA of the CDR3: TGTGCCATCAGTGAGTCGGTCAGGGTCTATGGCTACACCTTC. Translated, it gives CAISESVRVYGYTF.

In its sample, this clone was seen a few times. The chain carries TRBV18 and TRBJ1-3; no clear D gene. Per the germline V gene, CDR1 is KGHSH and CDR2 is LQKENI. V lost 6 bases to trimming and J lost 0 bases, with 9 bases between them. This CDR3 is built from 14 residues. CDR3 residues: CASSDTDSGNTIYF. CDR3 sequence (DNA): TGTGCCAGCTCCGACACGGACTCTGGAAACACCATATATTTT.

The J gene is TRBJ1-2, the V gene TRBV24-1; D is perhaps TRBD1 (5 bases). This CDR3 comprises 13 residues. Germline lookup yields CDR1 KGHDR and CDR2 SFDVKD. With 7 bases removed from V and 8 bases from J, the gap between germline ends came to 16 bases. CDR3 amino acids: CATSWGAPGGYTF. The CDR3 nucleotides are TGTGCCACCAGCTGGGGCGCCCCGGGAGGCTACACCTTC.

The CDR3 loop reads CASSQGLGGAGANVLTF. The CDR3, as DNA: TGTGCCAGCAGCCAAGGATTAGGGGGGGCTGGGGCCAACGTCCTGACTTTC. V gene TRBV4-2 combines with J gene TRBJ2-6; D perhaps matches TRBD2 (7 bases). From germline, CDR1 is LGHNA and CDR2 YNFKEQ. V lost 1 base and J 2 bases, leaving 12 bases between the germline ends. The CDR3 length is 17 residues.

V is TRBV13 and J is TRBJ2-7; 11 nucleotides line up with TRBD2. The CDR3 is made up of 15 amino acids. The germline V gene encodes CDR1 PRHDT and CDR2 FYEKMQ (reference sequence). V was clipped by 5 bases and J by 5 bases; unmatched bases: 8. The CDR3 protein is CASSDIAGGIHEQYF. In DNA form, the CDR3 reads TGTGCCAGCAGCGATATAGCGGGGGGGATCCACGAGCAGTACTTC.